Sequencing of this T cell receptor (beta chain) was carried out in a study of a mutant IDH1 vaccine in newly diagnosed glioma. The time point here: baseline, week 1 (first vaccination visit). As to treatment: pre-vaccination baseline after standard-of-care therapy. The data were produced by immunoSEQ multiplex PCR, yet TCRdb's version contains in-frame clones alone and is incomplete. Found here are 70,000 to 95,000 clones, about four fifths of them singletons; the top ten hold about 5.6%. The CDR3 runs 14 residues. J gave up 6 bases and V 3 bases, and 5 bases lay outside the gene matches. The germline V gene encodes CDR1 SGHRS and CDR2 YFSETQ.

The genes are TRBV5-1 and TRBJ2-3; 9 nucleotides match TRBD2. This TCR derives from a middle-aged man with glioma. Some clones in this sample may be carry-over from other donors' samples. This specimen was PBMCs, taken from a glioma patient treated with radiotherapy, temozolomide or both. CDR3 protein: CASSSVAGADTQYF. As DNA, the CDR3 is TGCGCCAGCAGCTCCGTAGCGGGGGCGGATACGCAGTATTTT.